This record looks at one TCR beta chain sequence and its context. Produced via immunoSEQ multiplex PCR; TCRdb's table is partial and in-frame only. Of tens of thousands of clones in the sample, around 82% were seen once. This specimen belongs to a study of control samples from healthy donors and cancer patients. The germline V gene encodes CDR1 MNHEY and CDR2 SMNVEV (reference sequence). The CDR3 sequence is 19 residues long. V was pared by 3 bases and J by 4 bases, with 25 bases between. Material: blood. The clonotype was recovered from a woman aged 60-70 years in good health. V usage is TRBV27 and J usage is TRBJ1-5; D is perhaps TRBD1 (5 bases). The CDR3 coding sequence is TGTGCCAGCAGTTTCGACAGTCATAGGATGAGGGATTTGAATCAGCCCCAGCATTTT. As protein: CASSFDSHRMRDLNQPQHF.